This paragraph covers one T cell receptor beta chain sequence. Its antigen is unknown. This sample was included in a study of blood T cells in healthy people across ages. About the research overall: Per two T cells, template switching captured roughly one barcoded beta molecule. General study findings and limits: Donor CMV infection status was unknown, possibly confounding age-related changes in expanded clonotypes. Older individuals had lower TCR beta diversity per million T cells (the decline was roughly linear).

V was cut by 5 bases and J by 2 bases, with 13 bases left in between. CDR3 length: 15 residues. CDR1 is SGHVS and CDR2 is FQNEAQ in the germline V gene. The second PCR ran roughly 6 to 12 cycles with a sample-barcoded 5' primer and J-beta primers. Every single cDNA molecule received a tag from a template-switch adaptor with 12 random nucleotides. TCRdb reprocessed the 5' RACE reads with MiXCR, giving one entry per CDR3 protein. The sample lists about 1,800,000 distinct CDR3 sequences, 28% occurring once. The sequenced sample was blood. This chain connects TRBV7-8 to TRBJ2-4; D ambiguous. The receptor's source is a woman between 25 and 40 years old in good health. This CDR3 reads CASSPELGSKNIQYF. The CDR3 coding sequence is TGTGCCAGCAGCCCGGAGCTGGGATCCAAAAACATTCAGTACTTC.